A selection of T cell receptor beta chains follows, all from one sample in a study of blood T cell repertoires in COVID-19. Produced via immunoSEQ multiplex PCR; TCRdb's table is partial and in-frame only. The repertoire holds roughly 300,000 clones, under 90% seen once, with around a tenth in the top ten. The sample comprised peripheral blood. The receptor set was obtained from a woman aged 45-59 years who had recovered from COVID-19. The CDR3 runs from the conserved cysteine through the conserved F or W.

len: 16; j_gene: TRBJ2-5; v_gene: TRBV5-1; CDR3aa: CASSYHTDRVGETQYF
len: 14; j_gene: TRBJ1-2; v_gene: TRBV5-6; CDR3aa: CASRHRQGRRGYTF
len: 15; j_gene: TRBJ2-5; v_gene: TRBV7-9; CDR3aa: CASSHGTGWGSTQYF
len: 13; j_gene: TRBJ2-7; v_gene: TRBV27; CDR3aa: CASSYGDSYEQYF
len: 16; j_gene: TRBJ2-3; v_gene: TRBV7-3; CDR3aa: CASSPAPGQGTDTQYF
len: 18; j_gene: TRBJ2-1; v_gene: TRBV10-3; CDR3aa: CAISSRVGGAGLVEEQFF
len: 17; j_gene: TRBJ2-3; v_gene: TRBV24-1; CDR3aa: CATSDPPSGRDLDTQYF
len: 15; j_gene: TRBJ2-1; v_gene: TRBV6-1; CDR3aa: CASSEAEALPNEQFF
len: 16; j_gene: TRBJ2-7; v_gene: TRBV28; CDR3aa: CASSSGLAGIAYEQYF
len: 15; j_gene: TRBJ2-7; v_gene: TRBV5-4; CDR3aa: CASSWVAGGSYEQYF
len: 12; j_gene: TRBJ1-1; v_gene: TRBV12-3/TRBV12-4; CDR3aa: CASSLGGAEAFF
len: 18; j_gene: TRBJ2-2; v_gene: TRBV27; CDR3aa: CASSHQGTSGGMHGELFF
len: 14; j_gene: TRBJ1-1; v_gene: TRBV7-2; CDR3aa: CASSLQGANTEAFF
len: 14; j_gene: TRBJ1-2; v_gene: TRBV6-5; CDR3aa: CASSYSLGSSGYTF
len: 13; j_gene: TRBJ2-1; v_gene: TRBV5-4; CDR3aa: CASSLTGGNEQFF
len: 14; j_gene: TRBJ1-2; v_gene: TRBV19; CDR3aa: CASSIGTLPGGYTF
len: 15; j_gene: TRBJ2-2; v_gene: TRBV6-2/TRBV6-3; CDR3aa: CASSFRGADTGELFF
len: 15; j_gene: TRBJ2-2; v_gene: TRBV10-3; CDR3aa: CAIRGTSGTTGELFF
len: 14; j_gene: TRBJ2-7; v_gene: TRBV7-8; CDR3aa: CASSLQGFSYEQYF
len: 16; j_gene: TRBJ1-3; v_gene: TRBV18; CDR3aa: CASSPTPRTERNTIYF
len: 12; j_gene: TRBJ1-2; v_gene: TRBV6-2/TRBV6-3; CDR3aa: CASSYSVRGYTF
len: 16; j_gene: TRBJ2-7; v_gene: TRBV28; CDR3aa: CASSLRQGAGRREQYF
len: 16; j_gene: TRBJ1-1; v_gene: TRBV4-1; CDR3aa: CASSNPWDRDGTEAFF
len: 16; j_gene: TRBJ1-4; v_gene: TRBV25-1; CDR3aa: CASSVAGLGTNEKLFF
len: 13; j_gene: TRBJ1-1; v_gene: TRBV19; CDR3aa: CASRGQGDTEAFF
len: 14; j_gene: TRBJ1-2; v_gene: TRBV4-3; CDR3aa: CASSQDWTGEGYTF
len: 15; j_gene: TRBJ2-7; v_gene: TRBV7-9; CDR3aa: CASSLGLGQLYEQYF
len: 19; j_gene: TRBJ2-3; v_gene: TRBV6-4; CDR3aa: CASSDSGCGIAGSTDTQYF
len: 14; j_gene: TRBJ1-2; v_gene: TRBV9; CDR3aa: CASSVVAGSYGYTF
len: 15; j_gene: TRBJ2-3; v_gene: TRBV5-7; CDR3aa: CASSLAWTRGHTQYF
len: 15; j_gene: TRBJ2-7; v_gene: TRBV28; CDR3aa: CASSGTGGRGYEQYF
len: 15; j_gene: TRBJ1-3; v_gene: TRBV3-1/TRBV3-2; CDR3aa: CATMDRGRSGNTIYF
len: 16; j_gene: TRBJ2-5; v_gene: TRBV18; CDR3aa: CASSPPGLAGSETQYF
len: 15; j_gene: TRBJ2-7; v_gene: TRBV27; CDR3aa: CASSLRRGGGDEQYF
len: 17; j_gene: TRBJ2-2; v_gene: TRBV4-3; CDR3aa: CASSQDSASGNTGELFF
len: 12; j_gene: TRBJ2-2; v_gene: TRBV9; CDR3aa: CASSVVYGELFF
len: 14; j_gene: TRBJ1-5; v_gene: TRBV5-6; CDR3aa: CASSLGGGTQPQHF
len: 11; j_gene: TRBJ1-2; v_gene: TRBV20-1; CDR3aa: CSAVDWYGYTF
len: 13; j_gene: TRBJ2-7; v_gene: TRBV4-1; CDR3aa: CASSRGLSQEQYF
len: 11; j_gene: TRBJ1-1; v_gene: TRBV13; CDR3aa: CASRFRGSAFF